What follows are 21 T cell receptor beta chains derived from one specimen sequenced in a study of memory CD4+ T cells and cytomegalovirus serostatus. The sort gate was single viable CD3+CD4+CD8-CD45RO+ cells for memory CD4+ T cells. Sequencing used immunoSEQ multiplex PCR; TCRdb keeps in-frame clones, though not all of them. The profile shows some 87,000 clones, under 90% of them singletons. Material for sequencing was memory CD4+ T cells from blood. These TCRs come from an adult in good health and CMV-seropositive.

This clone appeared once. This rearrangement joins TRBV19 to TRBJ2-1, with D perhaps matching TRBD2 (6 bases). The germline gives CDR1 LNHDA, CDR2 SQIVND (reference sequence). The CDR3 is 14 amino acids. Trimming cost V 1 base and J 10 bases, with 14 bases left between them. CDR3 coding DNA: TGTGCCAGTAGTATAGGGGGAGGTACTCAAGAGCAGTTCTTC. It translates to CASSIGGGTQEQFF. Full variable domain (missing parts from reference TRBV19 and TRBJ2-1): DGGITQSPKYLFRKEGQNVTLSCEQNLNHDAMYWYRQDPGQGLRLIYYSQIVNDFQKGDIAEGYSVSREKKESFPLTVTSAQKNPTAFYLCASSIGGGTQEQFFGPGTRLTVL.

The chain joins TRBV19 to TRBJ1-4; D gene uncertain. This CDR3 is built from 14 residues. Trimming cost V 4 bases and J 6 bases, with 12 bases left between them. Germline V gene lookup returns CDR1 LNHDA and CDR2 SQIVND (reference sequence). This CDR3 reads CASSTGPIHEKLFF. As DNA, the CDR3 is TGTGCCAGTAGTACTGGACCGATCCATGAAAAACTGTTTTTT.

The chain carries TRBV7-9 and TRBJ2-3; TRBD1 agrees at 11 bases. Germline-derived CDR1 and CDR2 are SEHNR and FQNEAQ (reference sequence). Trimming took 5 bases from V and 8 from J; bases not matched to a gene: 6. This CDR3 has 14 residues. The CDR3 is CASSRGQGGVTQYF. Written as DNA, the CDR3 is TGTGCCAGCAGCCGGGGACAGGGGGGAGTTACGCAGTATTTT.

This chain joins TRBV7-2 and TRBJ2-7; tentative D call: TRBD2 (5 bases). V dropped 5 bases and J dropped 2 bases, with 19 bases sitting between them. Germline loops: CDR1 SGHTA, CDR2 FQGNSA. CDR3 size: 16 residues. CDR3 bases: TGTGCCAGCAGCCCCAGCGGCGGGTTCCTTCCCTACGAGCAGTACTTC. This translates into CASSPSGGFLPYEQYF.

This sequence joins TRBV28 and TRBJ2-1; D possibly corresponds to TRBD1 (5 bases). The CDR3 is made up of 12 amino acids. CDR1 is MDHEN, CDR2 SYDVKM, per germline. Between the trimmed V and J ends, which lost 2 bases and 8 bases, there was a span of 7 bases. CDR3 loop: CASSLKGHEQFF. The CDR3 nucleotides are TGTGCCAGCAGTTTAAAGGGGCATGAGCAGTTCTTC.

The chain is built from TRBV19 and TRBJ1-1; a possible D gene is TRBD1 (6 bases). Trimming shortened V by 3 bases and J by 5 bases, and 13 bases separated the two germline ends. Looked up from germline, CDR1 is LNHDA and CDR2 is SQIVND (reference sequence). The CDR3 totals 14 residues. The CDR3 sequence is CASSIDGQGTEAFF. The CDR3, as DNA: TGTGCCAGTAGTATTGATGGGCAGGGGACTGAAGCTTTCTTT.

This chain links TRBV7-9 with TRBJ1-1; D is unresolved. V lost 7 bases to trimming and J lost 4 bases, with 13 bases between them. The CDR3 consists of 13 residues. From germline, CDR1 is SEHNR and CDR2 FQNEAQ (reference sequence). The CDR3 protein is CASTYDISTEAFF. The CDR3 nucleotides read TGTGCCAGCACCTATGACATATCCACTGAAGCTTTCTTT.

For this clone: A junction boundary mismatches the germline segment, possibly from a read error. The chain joins TRBV28 to TRBJ2-1, with 8 nucleotides matching TRBD1. The CDR3 has 14 residues. Germline lookup yields CDR1 MDHEN and CDR2 SYDVKM. CDR3 loop: CASSLPTKDREGVF. In DNA form, the CDR3 reads TGTGCCAGCAGCCTCCCCACAAAGGACAGGGAAGGGGTCTTC.

This clone has more than one count but fewer than ten. The rearrangement links TRBV28 to TRBJ2-7; 8 bases are shared with TRBD1. V trimming: 2 bases; J trimming: 2 bases; junction bases outside the gene matches: 5. Germline CDR1 is MDHEN and CDR2 is SYDVKM. This CDR3 is 15 amino acids long. Here the CDR3 reads CASSLVGQATYEQYF. The CDR3 DNA follows: TGTGCCAGCAGTTTAGTGGGACAGGCGACCTACGAGCAGTACTTC.

This clone was seen once. The chain has TRBV21-1 and TRBJ2-7; the D call of TRBD2 is as the table states it, not checked on the DNA. TRBV21-1 is listed as a pseudogene. The CDR3 is made up of 17 amino acids. DNA of the CDR3: TGTGCCAGCAGCGAGACTAGCGGGCCTCGAGGGCGCTACGAGCAGTACTTC. Protein: CASSETSGPRGRYEQYF.

The rearrangement links TRBV5-4 to TRBJ2-5, with TRBD1 matching 9 bases. The V gene's germline CDR1 is SGHNT and CDR2 YYREEE (reference sequence). Unmatched junction bases numbered 5, after V lost 0 bases and J lost 5 bases. The CDR3 length is 15 residues. CDR3 amino acids: CASSLGGQGTETQYF. CDR3 nucleotides: TGTGCCAGCAGCTTGGGCGGACAGGGGACGGAGACCCAGTACTTC.

This rearrangement joins TRBV5-1 to TRBJ2-5, with D possibly matching TRBD2 (6 bases). Germline V lookup: CDR1 SGHRS, CDR2 YFSETQ. CDR3 length: 19 residues. V was cut by 0 bases and J by 0 bases, with 21 bases left in between. The CDR3 is CASSLASSGVPRYQETQYF. As DNA, the CDR3 is TGCGCCAGCAGCTTGGCCTCGTCGGGAGTTCCCAGGTACCAAGAGACCCAGTACTTC.

This chain joins TRBV28 and TRBJ1-2; 7 bases map to TRBD1. This CDR3 contains 15 residues. Per the germline V gene, CDR1 is MDHEN and CDR2 is SYDVKM. V was pared by 2 bases and J by 8 bases, with 11 bases of the junction left unmatched. The CDR3 DNA reads as TGTGCCAGCAGTTTACAAGGGGGCGCGGTCTTCGGCTACACCTTC. It encodes CASSLQGGAVFGYTF.

This clone has just a few counts. The gene calls are TRBV7-9 and TRBJ2-1; no clear D gene. The ends were cut back, 5 bases at V and 5 bases at J, with 7 bases in the middle. The germline V gene encodes CDR1 SEHNR and CDR2 FQNEAQ (reference sequence). This CDR3 contains 12 residues. CDR3 sequence reads: CASSAQNNEQFF. DNA for the CDR3: TGTGCCAGCAGCGCACAAAACAATGAGCAGTTCTTC.

This sequence joins TRBV29-1 and TRBJ2-5, with D hard to call. V gave up 4 bases and J gave up 2 bases, with 8 bases separating them. CDR1 and CDR2 (germline): SQVTM, ANQGSEA. This CDR3 contains 12 residues. This chain's CDR3 is CSVVDGQETQYF. The CDR3 DNA reads as TGCAGCGTTGTGGACGGACAAGAGACCCAGTACTTC.

The chain combines TRBV7-6 with TRBJ2-6, with 7 bases lining up with TRBD1. V lost 5 bases to trimming and J lost 0 bases; unmatched junction nucleotides: 4. This CDR3 comprises 16 residues. CDR1 is SGHVS, CDR2 FNYEAQ, per germline. CDR3 nucleotides: TGTGCCAGCAGCCTAAGACAGGGCTCTGGGGCCAACGTCCTGACTTTC. Translating gives CASSLRQGSGANVLTF.

The chain combines TRBV27 with TRBJ1-2, with D perhaps TRBD1 (5 bases). The V and J ends lost 2 bases and 5 bases respectively, with 12 bases between them. The germline V gene encodes CDR1 MNHEY and CDR2 SMNVEV (reference sequence). The CDR3 sequence is 14 residues long. The CDR3 DNA reads TGTGCCAGCAGTTTACAGGGCCCGGGGTATGGCTACACCTTC. It translates to CASSLQGPGYGYTF.

V gene TRBV7-9 combines with J gene TRBJ1-6; D is unclear. The V end lost 3 bases, the J end lost 8 bases, and 20 bases lay between the germline ends. From germline, CDR1 is SEHNR and CDR2 FQNEAQ (reference sequence). The CDR3 loop spans 17 amino acids. The CDR3 reads CASSLEEGHFGDSPLHF. Written as DNA, the CDR3 is TGTGCCAGCAGCTTGGAAGAAGGGCACTTCGGAGATTCACCCCTCCACTTT.

V and J are TRBV7-9 and TRBJ2-5; D not certain. Germline V gene data show CDR1 as SEHNR and CDR2 as FQNEAQ (reference sequence). This CDR3 is 15 amino acids long. The germline V and J ends were trimmed by 1 base and 5 bases, with 14 bases remaining between them. The CDR3 spells CASSLGALVSETQYF. CDR3 DNA sequence: TGTGCCAGCAGCTTAGGAGCTTTGGTGTCGGAGACCCAGTACTTC.

V gene TRBV7-2 combines with J gene TRBJ1-2, with D possibly matching TRBD1 (5 bases). The CDR3 is 15 residues long. Germline V gene data show CDR1 as SGHTA and CDR2 as FQGNSA. V lost 0 bases to trimming and J lost 3 bases, with 11 bases between them. The CDR3 region is CASSLASGDDYGYTF. The CDR3, as DNA: TGTGCCAGCAGCTTAGCGTCCGGGGACGACTATGGCTACACCTTC.

V gene TRBV19 combines with J gene TRBJ1-2; 9 nucleotides align to TRBD1. Germline CDR1 LNHDA, CDR2 SQIVND (reference sequence). This CDR3 has 14 residues. The V segment lost 2 bases and the J segment 7 bases; nucleotides outside the gene matches: 5. CDR3 DNA sequence: TGTGCCAGTAGTATAAGGGACAGGGATCGTGGCTACACCTTC. It yields the protein CASSIRDRDRGYTF.